A selection of T cell receptor beta chains follows, all from one sample in a study of shared clonotypes between healthy human individuals. Repertoires were generated with immunoSEQ multiplex PCR, while TCRdb's copy carries only in-frame clones and drops some. The table has 1,400,000 or so clones, less than 99% seen once. The sample taken for sequencing was naive CD4+ T cells sorted from blood. The receptors stem from a man aged 30-40 years in good health. The CDR3 runs from the conserved cysteine through the conserved F or W. D genes are given only for firm matches. Rows give clone size only sometimes, using once, few, many, or a class for an expanded clone.

d_call	j_call	clone_size	cdr3_length	v_call	cdr3_nt	cdr3_aa
NA	TRBJ1-2	NA	13	TRBV9	TGTGCCAGCAGCGTAGAGGGGAGCTATGGCTACACCTTC	CASSVEGSYGYTF
NA	TRBJ2-2	NA	13	TRBV14	TGTGCCAGCAGCCAGAACGCCCCCGGGGAGCTGTTTTTT	CASSQNAPGELFF
NA	TRBJ2-2	once	13	TRBV6-5	TGTGCCAGCAGTGCCTGGGTATCCGGGGAGCTGTTTTTT	CASSAWVSGELFF
TRBD2	TRBJ2-5	NA	14	TRBV7-7	TGTGCCAGCAGCCCTGGGACTAACTTGGAGACCCAGTACTTC	CASSPGTNLETQYF
NA	TRBJ2-7	NA	13	TRBV10-1	TGCGCCAGCAGTGACCAGCGGAGAGGCGAGCAGTACTTC	CASSDQRRGEQYF
NA	TRBJ2-7	NA	13	TRBV6-1	TGTGCCAGCAGTGAACGGGGTGGCTACGAGCAGTACTTC	CASSERGGYEQYF
NA	TRBJ2-3	NA	14	TRBV5-6	TGTGCCAGCAGCTCGGGACTTCACACAGATACGCAGTATTTT	CASSSGLHTDTQYF
NA	TRBJ2-1	NA	13	TRBV7-8	TGTGCCAGCAGTTTAAGCTCCTACAATGAGCAGTTCTTC	CASSLSSYNEQFF
NA	TRBJ2-3	NA	13	TRBV5-8	TGTGCCAGCGCCCGTTTTCGGGGGGATACGCAGTATTTT	CASARFRGDTQYF
TRBD2	TRBJ2-3	NA	14	TRBV18	TGTGCCAGCTCCTTAGCGGGGGCCACAGATACGCAGTATTTT	CASSLAGATDTQYF
TRBD1	TRBJ1-4	NA	12	TRBV15	TGTGCCACCGGCAGGGGGCGTGAAAAACTGTTTTTT	CATGRGREKLFF
NA	TRBJ2-1	once	11	TRBV20-1	TGCAGTGCTAGGGCGGGGAATGAGCAGTTCTTC	CSARAGNEQFF
NA	TRBJ2-2	NA	14	TRBV7-2	TGTGCCAGCCGCCTTGCGGGATTAACCGGGGAGCTGTTTTTT	CASRLAGLTGELFF
NA	TRBJ2-7	NA	12	TRBV11-2	TGTGCCAGCAGCTTGAGGGTCTACGAGCAGTACTTC	CASSLRVYEQYF
NA	TRBJ1-2	NA	14	TRBV6-5	TGTGCCAGCACCCGGACAGCTTCTAACTATGGCTACACCTTC	CASTRTASNYGYTF
NA	TRBJ2-5	NA	12	TRBV5-1	TGCGCCAGCAGCAACTTGGGGGAGACCCAGTACTTC	CASSNLGETQYF
NA	TRBJ2-3	NA	15	TRBV29-1	TGCAGCGTTAACGGGGGGCGAGGTGGCACAGATACGCAGTATTTT	CSVNGGRGGTDTQYF
TRBD1	TRBJ1-5	NA	20	TRBV19	TGTGCCAGTAGTACCCCTTACAGGGGGAGAATTTCTATTAGCAATCAGCCCCAGCATTTT	CASSTPYRGRISISNQPQHF
NA	TRBJ2-7	NA	13	TRBV18	TGTGCCAGCTCACCGGGGGGTTCCTACGAGCAGTACTTC	CASSPGGSYEQYF
NA	TRBJ2-3	once	15	TRBV5-1	TGCGCCAGCAGCTTGACCGGGACTAGCACAGATACGCAGTATTTT	CASSLTGTSTDTQYF
NA	TRBJ2-4	NA	16	TRBV5-4	TGTGCCAGCAGCTTGGAAGGGGCGAGGGCCAAAAACATTCAGTACTTC	CASSLEGARAKNIQYF
TRBD2	TRBJ2-2	once	16	TRBV18	TGTGCCAGCTCACTCCGACTAGCGGGAGGTCTCGGGGAGCTGTTTTTT	CASSLRLAGGLGELFF